The rows below give T cell receptor beta chains drawn from one sample of a study of blood T cell repertoires in COVID-19. Here immunoSEQ multiplex PCR was the method, and the copy in TCRdb shows in-frame clones only, minus some. The repertoire includes about 140,000 clones, approximately 83% of them detected once, and roughly 7.3% sits in the top ten. Sequenced: peripheral blood. These receptors came from a human donor in a cohort sampled during active COVID-19. Both conserved end residues are part of each CDR3. Each record gives: D gene, J gene, V gene, CDR3 protein, CDR3 DNA. The D gene is left open where the match is weak.

.	TRBJ2-3	TRBV7-7	CASSLSSTDTQYF	TGTGCTAGCAGCTTATCATCCACAGATACGCAGTATTTT
TRBD2	TRBJ2-3	TRBV3-1/TRBV3-2	CASSPKAGADKFADTQYF	TGTGCCAGCAGCCCAAAAGCGGGGGCTGATAAGTTTGCAGATACGCAGTATTTT
.	TRBJ1-3	TRBV21-1	CASSRQRLGNTIYF	TGTGCCAGCAGCAGGCAGAGACTTGGAAACACCATATATTTT
.	TRBJ2-7	TRBV27	CASSLRPLGAVNSYEQYF	TGTGCCAGCAGTCTCCGCCCCTTAGGAGCGGTAAATTCCTACGAGCAGTACTTC
.	TRBJ2-2	TRBV5-6	CASAKGWGGELFF	TGTGCCAGCGCGAAGGGGTGGGGCGGGGAGCTGTTTTTT
.	TRBJ1-5	TRBV29-1	CSVTTERNQPQHF	TGCAGCGTAACGACAGAAAGAAATCAGCCCCAGCATTTT
TRBD2	TRBJ2-2	TRBV24-1	CATSALPRAGALIGELFF	TGTGCCACCAGTGCCCTCCCCCGAGCGGGGGCCTTAATAGGGGAGCTGTTTTTT
.	TRBJ2-7	TRBV11-2	CASSLAGSEQYF	TGTGCCAGCAGCTTGGCGGGGAGCGAGCAGTACTTC
.	TRBJ2-3	TRBV7-2	CASSLNTVVTDTQYF	TGTGCCAGCAGCTTAAATACGGTGGTCACAGATACGCAGTATTTT
TRBD2	TRBJ2-1	TRBV4-2	CASSQAPAGGYNEQFF	TGTGCCAGCAGCCAAGCCCCCGCGGGGGGGTACAATGAGCAGTTCTTC
TRBD2	TRBJ2-2	TRBV9	CASSVQRGDTGELFF	TGTGCCAGCAGCGTACAGCGGGGGGACACCGGGGAGCTGTTTTTT